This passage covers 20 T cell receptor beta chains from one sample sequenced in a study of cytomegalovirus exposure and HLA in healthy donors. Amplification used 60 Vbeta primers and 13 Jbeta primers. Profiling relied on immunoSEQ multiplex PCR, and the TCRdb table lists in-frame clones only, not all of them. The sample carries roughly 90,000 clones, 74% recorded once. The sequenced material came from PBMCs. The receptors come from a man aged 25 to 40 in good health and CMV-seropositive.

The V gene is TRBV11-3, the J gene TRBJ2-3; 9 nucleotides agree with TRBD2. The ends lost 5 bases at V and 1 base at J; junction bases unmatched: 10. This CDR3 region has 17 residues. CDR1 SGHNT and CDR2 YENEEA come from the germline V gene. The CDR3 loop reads CASSKGELAGGTDTQYF. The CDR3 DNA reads TGTGCCAGCAGCAAAGGGGAACTAGCGGGTGGCACAGATACGCAGTATTTT. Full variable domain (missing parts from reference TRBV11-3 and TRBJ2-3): EAGVVQSPRYKIIEKKQPVAFWCNPISGHNTLYWYLQNLGQGPELLIRYENEEAVDDSQLPKDRFSAERLKGVDSTLKIQPAELGDSAVYLCASSKGELAGGTDTQYFGPGTRLTVL.

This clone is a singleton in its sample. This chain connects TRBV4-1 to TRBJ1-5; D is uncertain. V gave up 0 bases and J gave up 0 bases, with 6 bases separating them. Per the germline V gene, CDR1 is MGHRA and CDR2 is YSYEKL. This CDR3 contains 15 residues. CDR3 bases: TGCGCCAGCAGCCAAGATTTTTATAGCAATCAGCCCCAGCATTTT. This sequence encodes CASSQDFYSNQPQHF.

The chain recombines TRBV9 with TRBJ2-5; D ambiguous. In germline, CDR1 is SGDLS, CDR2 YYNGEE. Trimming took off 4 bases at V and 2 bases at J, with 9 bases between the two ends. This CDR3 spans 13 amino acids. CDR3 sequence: CASSPTLQETQYF. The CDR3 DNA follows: TGTGCCAGCAGCCCGACTTTACAAGAGACCCAGTACTTC.

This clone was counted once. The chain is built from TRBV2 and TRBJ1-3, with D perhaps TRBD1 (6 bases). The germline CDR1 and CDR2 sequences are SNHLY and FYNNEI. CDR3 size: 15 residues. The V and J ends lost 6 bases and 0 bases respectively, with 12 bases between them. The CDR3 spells CASSRDTSSGNTIYF. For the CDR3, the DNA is TGTGCCAGCAGCCGGGACACGTCCTCTGGAAACACCATATATTTT.

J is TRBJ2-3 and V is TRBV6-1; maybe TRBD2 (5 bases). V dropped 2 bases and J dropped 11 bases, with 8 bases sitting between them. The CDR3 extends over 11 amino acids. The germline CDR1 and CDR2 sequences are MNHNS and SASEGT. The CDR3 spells CASSELALQYF. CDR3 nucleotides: TGTGCCAGCAGTGAACTAGCCCTGCAGTATTTT.

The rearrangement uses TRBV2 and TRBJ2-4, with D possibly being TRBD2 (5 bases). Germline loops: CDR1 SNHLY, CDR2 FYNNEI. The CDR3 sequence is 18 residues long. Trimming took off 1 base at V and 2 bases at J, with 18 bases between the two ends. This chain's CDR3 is CASSEVIGVEGTKNIQYF. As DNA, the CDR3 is TGTGCCAGCAGTGAAGTTATCGGGGTTGAGGGCACCAAAAACATTCAGTACTTC.

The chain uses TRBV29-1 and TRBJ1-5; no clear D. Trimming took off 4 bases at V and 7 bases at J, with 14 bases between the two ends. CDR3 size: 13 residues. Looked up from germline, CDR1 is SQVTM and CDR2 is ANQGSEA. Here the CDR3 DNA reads TGCAGCGTTGGGGTGGGGAGTGGGCAGCCCCAGCATTTT. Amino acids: CSVGVGSGQPQHF.

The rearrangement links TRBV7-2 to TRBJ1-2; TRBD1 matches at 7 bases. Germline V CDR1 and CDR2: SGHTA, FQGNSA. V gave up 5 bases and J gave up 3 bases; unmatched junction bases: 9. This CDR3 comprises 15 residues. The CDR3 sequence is CASSPTGPQDYGYTF. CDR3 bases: TGTGCCAGCAGCCCGACAGGGCCACAGGACTATGGCTACACCTTC.

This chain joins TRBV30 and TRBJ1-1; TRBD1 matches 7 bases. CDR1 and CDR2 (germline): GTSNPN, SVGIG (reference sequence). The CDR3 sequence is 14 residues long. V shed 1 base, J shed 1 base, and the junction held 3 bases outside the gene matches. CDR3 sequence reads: CAWSGDRKNTEAFF. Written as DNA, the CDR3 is TGTGCCTGGAGTGGGGACAGAAAGAACACTGAAGCTTTCTTT.

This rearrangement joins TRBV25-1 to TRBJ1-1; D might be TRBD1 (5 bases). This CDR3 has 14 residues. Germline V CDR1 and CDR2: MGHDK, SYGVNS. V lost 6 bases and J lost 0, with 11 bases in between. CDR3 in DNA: TGTGCCAGCAGAACCAGGGCCGTGAACACTGAAGCTTTCTTT. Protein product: CASRTRAVNTEAFF.

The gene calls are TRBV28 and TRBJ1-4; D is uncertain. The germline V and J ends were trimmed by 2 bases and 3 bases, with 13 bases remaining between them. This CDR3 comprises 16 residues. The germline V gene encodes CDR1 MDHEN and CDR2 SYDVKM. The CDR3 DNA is TGTGCCAGCAGTTTAAGTTCCGGAGGGCCTAATGAAAAACTGTTTTTT. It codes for CASSLSSGGPNEKLFF.

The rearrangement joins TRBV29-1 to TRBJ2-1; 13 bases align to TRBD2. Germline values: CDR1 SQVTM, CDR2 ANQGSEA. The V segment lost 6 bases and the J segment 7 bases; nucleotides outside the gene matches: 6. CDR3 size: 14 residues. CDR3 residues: CSVSGLAGVNEQFF. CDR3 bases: TGCAGCGTGAGCGGACTAGCGGGAGTTAATGAGCAGTTCTTC.

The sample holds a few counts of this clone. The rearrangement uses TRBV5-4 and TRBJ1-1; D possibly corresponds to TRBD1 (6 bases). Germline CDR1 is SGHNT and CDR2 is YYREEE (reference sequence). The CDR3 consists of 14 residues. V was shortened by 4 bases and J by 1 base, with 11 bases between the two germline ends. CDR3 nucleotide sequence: TGTGCCAGCAGCCGGGACATCGGGAACACTGAAGCTTTCTTT. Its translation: CASSRDIGNTEAFF.

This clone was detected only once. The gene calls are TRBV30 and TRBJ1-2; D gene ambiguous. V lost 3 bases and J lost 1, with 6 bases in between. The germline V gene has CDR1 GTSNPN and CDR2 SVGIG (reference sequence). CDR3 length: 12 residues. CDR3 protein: CAWSQDNYGYTF. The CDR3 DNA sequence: TGTGCCTGGAGCCAGGATAACTATGGCTACACCTTC.

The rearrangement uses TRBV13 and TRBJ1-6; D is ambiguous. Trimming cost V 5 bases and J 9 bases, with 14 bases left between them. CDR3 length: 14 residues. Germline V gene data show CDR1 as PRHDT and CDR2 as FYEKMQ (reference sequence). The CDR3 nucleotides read TGTGCCAGCAGCCTAACGCGGGCGGCTTCACCCCTCCACTTT. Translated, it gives CASSLTRAASPLHF.

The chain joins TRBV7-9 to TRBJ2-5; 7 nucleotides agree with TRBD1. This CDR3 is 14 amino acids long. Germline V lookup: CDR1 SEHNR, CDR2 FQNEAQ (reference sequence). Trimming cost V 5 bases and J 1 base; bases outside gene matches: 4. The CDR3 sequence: CASSPPGGQETQYF. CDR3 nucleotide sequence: TGTGCCAGCAGCCCCCCAGGGGGCCAAGAGACCCAGTACTTC. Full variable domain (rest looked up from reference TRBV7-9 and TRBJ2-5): DTGVSQNPRHKITKRGQNVTFRCDPISEHNRLYWYRQTLGQGPEFLTYFQNEAQLEKSRLLSDRFSAERPKGSFSTLEIQRTEQGDSAMYLCASSPPGGQETQYFGPGTRLLVL.

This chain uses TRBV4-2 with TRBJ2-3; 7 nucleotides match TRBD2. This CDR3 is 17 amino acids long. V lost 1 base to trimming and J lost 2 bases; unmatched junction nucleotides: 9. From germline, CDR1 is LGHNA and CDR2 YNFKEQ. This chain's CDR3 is CASSQVGLADFTDTQYF. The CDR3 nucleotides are TGTGCCAGCAGCCAAGTCGGCCTAGCGGACTTCACAGATACGCAGTATTTT.

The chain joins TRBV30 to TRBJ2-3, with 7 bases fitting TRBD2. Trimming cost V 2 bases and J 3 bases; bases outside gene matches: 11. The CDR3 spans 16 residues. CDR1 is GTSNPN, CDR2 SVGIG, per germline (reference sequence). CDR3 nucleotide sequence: TGTGCCTGGAGTATAGGGGCGGGAGAGGGAACAGATACGCAGTATTTT. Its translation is CAWSIGAGEGTDTQYF.

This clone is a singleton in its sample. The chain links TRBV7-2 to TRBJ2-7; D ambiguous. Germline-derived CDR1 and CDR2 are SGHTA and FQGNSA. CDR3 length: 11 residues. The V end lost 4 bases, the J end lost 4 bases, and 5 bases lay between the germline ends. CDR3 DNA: TGTGCCAGCAGCTCCCAGTACGAGCAGTACTTC. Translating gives CASSSQYEQYF.

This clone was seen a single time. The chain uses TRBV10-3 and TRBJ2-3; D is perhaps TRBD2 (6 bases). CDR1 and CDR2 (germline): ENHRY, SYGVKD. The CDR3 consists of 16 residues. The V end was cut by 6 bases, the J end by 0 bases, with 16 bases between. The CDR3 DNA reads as TGTGCCATCAGCCCTAGAGCGGGCGTCAGCACAGATACGCAGTATTTT. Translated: CAISPRAGVSTDTQYF.